Each of the 20 T cell receptor beta chains below was sequenced from the same sample in a study of T cells expressing NK-cell markers. TCRdb processed the 5' RACE reads again and assigns one entry to each CDR3 protein, with no DNA. Its listing shows a few hundred thousand distinct CDR3 sequences. Sequenced: blood T cells: a sorted CD56 or NKG2C T cell subset, CD4+ or CD8+ T cells, or bulk PBMC T cells (not recorded which). Source of these receptors: a man aged 18-69 years in good health.

The gene calls are TRBV6-1 and TRBJ1-5; without DNA, the TCRdb call of TRBD1 cannot be checked. This CDR3 is 15 amino acids long. CDR1 is MNHNS and CDR2 is SASEGT in the germline V gene. The CDR3 here is CASSERGQVTQPQHF.

V gene TRBV9 combines with J gene TRBJ1-5. This CDR3 is 15 amino acids long. Germline V gene sequence: CDR1 SGDLS, CDR2 YYNGEE. CDR3 in amino acids: CASSPGLGSNQPQHF.

The chain has TRBV7-2 and TRBJ2-4; the TCRdb D gene call, TRBD1, has no DNA to confirm it. CDR1 SGHTA and CDR2 FQGNSA come from the germline V gene. This CDR3 contains 15 residues. This CDR3 is CASSPTRGTGDIQYF. Full variable domain (rest looked up from reference TRBV7-2 and TRBJ2-4): GAGVSQSPSNKVTEKGKDVELRCDPISGHTALYWYRQSLGQGLEFLIYFQGNSAPDKSGLPSDRFSAERTGGSVSTLTIQRTQQEDSAVYLCASSPTRGTGDIQYFGAGTRLSVL.

The V call is TRBV11-1, the J call TRBJ2-3; TCRdb picks TRBD1, but there is no DNA to check that call. Per the germline V gene, CDR1 is SGHAT and CDR2 is FQDESV (reference sequence). CDR3 size: 18 residues. This CDR3 reads CASSIRPPGGTRTDTQYF.

This chain connects TRBV20-1 to TRBJ2-7; TCRdb's D call of TRBD1 is untestable without DNA. In germline, CDR1 is DFQATT, CDR2 SNEGSKA (reference sequence). The CDR3 extends over 13 amino acids. CDR3: CSAGQHDIWEQYF.

The V call is TRBV25-1, the J call TRBJ2-7; the TCRdb D gene call, TRBD1, has no DNA to confirm it. The CDR3 is made up of 15 amino acids. Looked up from germline, CDR1 is MGHDK and CDR2 is SYGVNS. CDR3 amino acids: CASSEGTGGRYEQYF.

V is TRBV3-1 and J is TRBJ2-1; TCRdb returns TRBD1, unconfirmable since there is no DNA. The CDR3 sequence is 13 residues long. Germline V gene sequence: CDR1 LGHDT, CDR2 YNNKEL (reference sequence). The CDR3 region is CASSQGTPLSQFF.

V and J are TRBV6-5 and TRBJ1-2; no DNA is available, so the TRBD1 call from TCRdb remains unchecked. Germline V gene sequence: CDR1 MNHEY, CDR2 SVGAGI. This CDR3 is built from 14 residues. The CDR3 spells CASSYVQGSSGYTF.

The chain joins TRBV19 to TRBJ2-5; the D gene TCRdb calls, TRBD2, cannot be checked with no DNA. CDR3 length: 17 amino acids. CDR1 is LNHDA, CDR2 SQIVND, per germline (reference sequence). This chain's CDR3 is CASSATPWTSGVGTQYF.

The chain has TRBV5-1 and TRBJ2-7; TCRdb reports TRBD2, a call that lacks DNA to check it against. The CDR3 has 15 residues. Per germline, CDR1 SGHRS and CDR2 YFSETQ. The CDR3: CASSLEPGRATEQYF.

The V call is TRBV20-1, the J call TRBJ2-5; TCRdb names TRBD1, which stays unverified in the absence of DNA. Germline V gene lookup returns CDR1 DFQATT and CDR2 SNEGSKA (reference sequence). This CDR3 has 11 residues. CDR3 region: CSARETGGVYF.

The chain joins TRBV6-2 or TRBV6-3 to TRBJ2-3; without DNA, the TCRdb call of TRBD1 cannot be checked. This CDR3 has 17 residues. Germline V gives CDR1 MNHEY, CDR2 SVGEGT. The CDR3 protein is CASSKRTGVVPTDTQYF.

This sequence joins TRBV5-1 and TRBJ2-7; the D gene TCRdb calls, TRBD2, cannot be checked with no DNA. Germline V gene lookup returns CDR1 SGHRS and CDR2 YFSETQ. The CDR3 runs 14 residues. CDR3 sequence: CASSLGGGEYEQYF.

The chain recombines TRBV6-5 with TRBJ2-2. Germline-derived CDR1 and CDR2 are MNHEY and SVGAGI. The CDR3 length is 13 residues. The chain's CDR3 is CASSYTTAGELFF.

V is TRBV4-2 and J is TRBJ1-5; lacking DNA, the TRBD1 call made by TCRdb goes unchecked. There are 16 residues in the CDR3. Germline assignment: CDR1 LGHNA and CDR2 YNFKEQ. The CDR3 loop reads CASSQMGQASNQPQHF.

This chain links TRBV4-2 with TRBJ1-2; TCRdb reports TRBD1, a call that lacks DNA to check it against. CDR3 length equals 16 residues. In germline, CDR1 is LGHNA, CDR2 YNFKEQ. The CDR3 sequence: CASGPGQGARGKGYTF.

The rearrangement uses TRBV6-1 and TRBJ1-1; the TCRdb call, TRBD1, lacks DNA for checking. Germline assignment: CDR1 MNHNS and CDR2 SASEGT. This CDR3 contains 14 residues. This CDR3 is CASSVQGYGTEAFF.

The chain is built from TRBV11-2 and TRBJ2-3; lacking DNA, the TRBD1 call made by TCRdb goes unchecked. Germline assignment: CDR1 SGHAT and CDR2 FQNNGV. This CDR3 has 17 amino acids. CDR3 region: CASSISSRDRGTDTQYF.

This chain connects TRBV29-1 to TRBJ2-3; lacking DNA, the TRBD1 call made by TCRdb goes unchecked. The CDR3 runs 14 residues. CDR1 is SQVTM, CDR2 ANQGSEA, per germline. This chain's CDR3 is CSERTGWGTDTQYF.

The V call is TRBV29-1, the J call TRBJ2-7; no DNA is available, so the TRBD1 call from TCRdb remains unchecked. The CDR3 is 13 amino acids. Germline CDR1 reads SQVTM; CDR2 reads ANQGSEA. The CDR3 sequence is CSVEERGLHEQYF.